The 14 T cell receptor beta chains presented below share a single source sample, sequenced in a study of blood T cells in healthy people across ages (dated by TCRdb to the mid-2010s). The library was made by 5' RACE. The sequencing machine was an Illumina HiSeq 2500. A second PCR of roughly 7 to 11 cycles was performed with a sample-barcoded 5' primer and a J-beta primer mix. Using fastp trimming at Q25 and MiXCR clonotype assembly, TCRdb reanalyzed the public sequencing data and kept in-frame beta chains. For every CDR3 protein sequence, its rows merge into one entry that carries the most common genes and DNA. The sample table contains around 1,500,000 distinct CDR3 sequences; only one count was recorded for around 39% of them. Of the sample, less than 8% falls within the top ten clones. Sequencing input: blood. The receptors come from a woman in her late teens or twenties in good health.

The chain carries TRBV7-3 and TRBJ2-3; possibly TRBD2 for D (6 bases). This CDR3 comprises 15 residues. Per germline, CDR1 SGHTA and CDR2 FQGTGA. The V end was cut by 2 bases, the J end by 4 bases, with 13 bases between. CDR3 bases: TGTGCCAGCAGCTTATTTGGGACTTCCCCAGATACGCAGTATTTT. This translates into CASSLFGTSPDTQYF.

In this sample, this clonotype turned up a few times. The gene calls are TRBV20-1 and TRBJ2-1; 10 bases fit TRBD2. CDR1 and CDR2 (germline): DFQATT, SNEGSKA (reference sequence). After removal of 4 bases from V and 8 bases from J, the junction contained 17 bases not matched to a gene. This CDR3 contains 17 residues. CDR3 protein: CSATGLAHRGTLDEQFF. The CDR3 nucleotides are TGCAGTGCTACGGGACTAGCGCACCGTGGGACTCTCGATGAGCAGTTCTTC.

A few counts support this clonotype. V gene TRBV29-1 combines with J gene TRBJ2-7, with TRBD1 as a possible D gene (6 bases). Germline CDR1 and CDR2: SQVTM and ANQGSEA. V dropped 6 bases and J dropped 1 base, with 10 bases sitting between them. The CDR3 totals 12 residues. The CDR3 region has the DNA TGCAGCGTACTACAGGGATCCTACGAGCAGTACTTC. This gives the protein CSVLQGSYEQYF.

The chain couples TRBV4-2 to TRBJ2-2, with D unclear. This CDR3 contains 16 residues. From germline, CDR1 is LGHNA and CDR2 YNFKEQ. V lost 6 bases and J lost 0, with 14 bases in between. The CDR3 sequence is CASSPLRPANTGELFF. CDR3 nucleotides: TGTGCCAGCAGTCCCCTCAGGCCCGCGAACACCGGGGAGCTGTTTTTT.

This chain uses TRBV28 with TRBJ2-5; 8 bases are a match to TRBD1. The CDR3 consists of 13 residues. Germline CDR1 is MDHEN and CDR2 is SYDVKM. Trimming at V came to 4 bases and at J to 4 bases, leaving 2 bases not matched to a gene. This CDR3 is CASSSGQGETQYF. In DNA, the CDR3 is TGTGCCAGCAGTTCCGGACAGGGAGAGACCCAGTACTTC.

This clonotype has only a few counts. The rearrangement links TRBV3-1 to TRBJ2-7; 8 bases are a match to TRBD2. V dropped 6 bases and J dropped 4; count of bases not matched to a gene: 8. The CDR3 has 14 amino acids. Germline V lookup: CDR1 LGHDT, CDR2 YNNKEL (reference sequence). CDR3 in amino acids: CASRSGGLPYEQYF. In DNA form, the CDR3 reads TGTGCCAGCAGAAGCGGGGGACTACCGTACGAGCAGTACTTC.

The chain combines TRBV12-3 or TRBV12-4 with TRBJ2-1, with 14 bases identical to TRBD2. There are 17 residues in the CDR3. V shed 5 bases, J shed 8 bases, and the junction held 11 bases outside the gene matches. In DNA, the CDR3 is TGTGCCAGCAGTCCCCTAGTGGGACTAGCGGGAGAATATGAGCAGTTCTTC. This translates into CASSPLVGLAGEYEQFF.

Comments on this clonotype: Mismatch with germline at one junction end may stem from a read error. The V and J genes are TRBV5-1 and TRBJ2-1, with D unclear. The CDR3 runs 14 residues. In germline, CDR1 is SGHRS, CDR2 YFSETQ. The CDR3 DNA follows: TGCACCAGCAGCTCAGACGGAATAGTGGATGAGCAGTTCTTC. Amino acid sequence: CTSSSDGIVDEQFF.

The rearrangement joins TRBV2 to TRBJ2-5; D is undetermined. The germline gives CDR1 SNHLY, CDR2 FYNNEI. The CDR3 is 12 amino acids. V was pared by 3 bases and J by 6 bases, with 8 bases between. The CDR3 DNA follows: TGTGCCAGCAGTGACGCCAGGCAGACCCAGTACTTC. This gives the protein CASSDARQTQYF.

J is TRBJ1-6 and V is TRBV14; D is ambiguous. Germline V gives CDR1 SGHDN, CDR2 FVKESK. The CDR3 spans 16 residues. Between the trimmed V and J ends, which lost 2 bases and 6 bases, there was a span of 14 bases. The DNA for the CDR3 is TGTGCCAGCAGCCAAAATTCCGGGGTCGTTAATTCACCCCTCCACTTT. Translating it yields CASSQNSGVVNSPLHF.

V usage is TRBV6-6 and J usage is TRBJ1-5; D is perhaps TRBD1 (5 bases). The germline gives CDR1 MNHNY, CDR2 SVGAGI (reference sequence). Between the trimmed V and J ends, which lost 2 bases and 9 bases, there was a span of 17 bases. This CDR3 spans 15 amino acids. CDR3 DNA: TGTGCCAGCAGTTACGGGGAAAGGGGCGTAAGGCCCCAGCATTTT. Its protein is CASSYGERGVRPQHF.

This clonotype has only a few counts. This chain links TRBV10-3 with TRBJ1-5; D unclear. V was clipped by 6 bases and J by 2 bases, with 5 bases between them. This CDR3 spans 12 amino acids. Per germline, CDR1 ENHRY and CDR2 SYGVKD. CDR3 in amino acids: CAIRGGNQPQHF. The CDR3, as DNA: TGTGCCATCAGGGGTGGCAATCAGCCCCAGCATTTT.

The chain employs TRBV11-2 and TRBJ2-5; TRBD2 is a possible D gene (5 bases). Germline values: CDR1 SGHAT, CDR2 FQNNGV. CDR3 length: 15 residues. The V gene lost 5 bases and the J gene lost 11 bases, with 24 bases spanning the gap. The CDR3 DNA reads TGTGCCAGCAGCCCCACCGTGGGAGTAAACAATGAGCAGTACTTC. This codes for CASSPTVGVNNEQYF.

This clonotype was observed a handful of times. The chain joins TRBV4-1 to TRBJ2-1, with 13 bases matching TRBD2. The CDR3 consists of 18 residues. Germline loops: CDR1 MGHRA, CDR2 YSYEKL. V was clipped by 0 bases and J by 4 bases; unmatched bases: 6. The CDR3 here is CASSQEGGLAGYYNEQFF. CDR3 coding DNA: TGCGCCAGCAGCCAAGAGGGGGGACTAGCGGGATATTACAATGAGCAGTTCTTC.